These 32 T cell receptor beta chains share one sample of origin, sequenced in a study of blood T cell repertoires in COVID-19. Assay: immunoSEQ multiplex PCR; the TCRdb copy retains only in-frame clones and omits some. The sample consists of around 170,000 clones, roughly 75% of them appearing once. Sequenced input: peripheral blood. These receptors came from a man in his 70s with active or convalescent COVID-19.

The chain has TRBV7-9 and TRBJ1-3, with D maybe TRBD1 (6 bases). This CDR3 region has 16 residues. Germline V gene lookup returns CDR1 SEHNR and CDR2 FQNEAQ (reference sequence). V was clipped by 6 bases and J by 0 bases, with 15 bases between them. CDR3 sequence: CASSHLDRPSGNTIYF. The CDR3, as DNA: TGTGCCAGCAGTCATCTCGACAGGCCCTCTGGAAACACCATATATTTT. The full variable domain, rest sourced from reference TRBV7-9 and TRBJ1-3, is DTGVSQNPRHKITKRGQNVTFRCDPISEHNRLYWYRQTLGQGPEFLTYFQNEAQLEKSRLLSDRFSAERPKGSFSTLEIQRTEQGDSAMYLCASSHLDRPSGNTIYFGEGSWLTVV.

The J gene is TRBJ2-7, the V gene TRBV13; D gene uncertain. Germline V gives CDR1 PRHDT, CDR2 FYEKMQ (reference sequence). The CDR3 has 11 residues. The V and J ends lost 6 bases and 4 bases respectively, with 7 bases between them. CDR3 loop: CASSKSYEQYF. The CDR3, as DNA: TGTGCCAGCAGTAAGAGTTACGAGCAGTACTTC.

The genes are TRBV9 and TRBJ2-1, with 7 bases fitting TRBD2. J gave up 9 bases and V 0 bases, and 6 bases lay outside the gene matches. CDR1 is SGDLS, CDR2 YYNGEE, per germline. CDR3 length equals 14 residues. The CDR3 DNA reads TGTGCCAGCAGCGTAGGGGGGGAGGGACCTGAGCAGTTCTTC. Translation: CASSVGGEGPEQFF.

The gene calls are TRBV6-2 or TRBV6-3 and TRBJ2-2, with D maybe TRBD1 (6 bases). From germline, CDR1 is MNHEY and CDR2 SVGEGT. The CDR3 contains 17 residues. V shed 6 bases and J shed 6 bases, with 23 bases lying between them. CDR3 loop: CASSLLHRVMEAGELFF. The CDR3 DNA reads as TGTGCCAGCAGCTTATTACACAGGGTCATGGAGGCCGGGGAGCTGTTTTTT.

The chain combines TRBV7-9 with TRBJ2-1; 7 bases fit TRBD1. CDR1 is SEHNR and CDR2 is FQNEAQ in the germline V gene (reference sequence). The CDR3 runs to 14 residues. J was trimmed by 6 bases and V by 6 bases; bases with no gene match: 8. The DNA of the CDR3 is TGTGCCAGCAGGCGACAGGGTAGTGGCAATGAGCAGTTCTTC. Amino acids: CASRRQGSGNEQFF.

In its sample, this clone was seen a few times. This sequence joins TRBV7-3 and TRBJ1-1, with D unclear. This CDR3 is 13 amino acids long. Trimming took 5 bases from V and 3 from J, leaving 10 bases between them. Germline V gene data show CDR1 as SGHTA and CDR2 as FQGTGA. The CDR3 is CASSPRQDTEAFF. The DNA of the CDR3 is TGTGCCAGCAGCCCCCGCCAGGACACTGAAGCTTTCTTT.

The chain employs TRBV6-5 and TRBJ2-5; TRBD2 matches 7 bases. Germline V gene data show CDR1 as MNHEY and CDR2 as SVGAGI. This CDR3 spans 13 amino acids. V lost 5 bases and J lost 8; bases outside the gene matches: 8. The CDR3 region is CASSNGSGDTQYF. The CDR3 DNA sequence: TGTGCCAGCAGTAACGGGAGCGGGGATACCCAGTACTTC.

The CDR3 sequence is CSVGLGGPDQPQHF. The CDR3 DNA follows: TGCAGCGTTGGGTTAGGGGGCCCGGATCAGCCCCAGCATTTT. The chain recombines TRBV29-1 with TRBJ1-5; TRBD1 matches at 7 bases. This CDR3 is built from 14 residues. V lost 4 bases to trimming and J lost 5 bases; unmatched junction nucleotides: 8. Germline assignment: CDR1 SQVTM and CDR2 ANQGSEA.

This clone was picked up a small number of times. The chain links TRBV9 to TRBJ2-5, with 9 bases identical to TRBD1. The germline CDR1 and CDR2 sequences are SGDLS and YYNGEE. This CDR3 has 15 residues. The ends lost 0 bases at V and 5 bases at J; junction bases unmatched: 5. CDR3 sequence reads: CASSVGTGDSETQYF. DNA of the CDR3: TGTGCCAGCAGCGTAGGGACAGGGGATAGCGAGACCCAGTACTTC.

The rearrangement uses TRBV5-1 and TRBJ2-1; weak D call: TRBD2 (7 bases). V lost 1 base, J lost 5 bases, and 16 bases lay in between. Germline values: CDR1 SGHRS, CDR2 YFSETQ. There are 16 residues in the CDR3. CDR3 loop: CASSLIVGGANNEQFF. CDR3 DNA: TGCGCCAGCAGCTTGATTGTTGGGGGGGCTAACAATGAGCAGTTCTTC.

The V call is TRBV9, the J call TRBJ2-3; 8 bases match TRBD1. Unmatched junction bases numbered 3, after V lost 3 bases and J lost 0 bases. CDR1 SGDLS and CDR2 YYNGEE come from the germline V gene. This CDR3 has 15 residues. CDR3 sequence reads: CASSAGQVSTDTQYF. CDR3 in DNA: TGTGCCAGCAGCGCGGGACAGGTGAGCACAGATACGCAGTATTTT.

This chain uses TRBV4-2 with TRBJ1-2, with 7 positions matching TRBD1. Losses at the gene ends were 0 bases for V and 3 bases for J; bases not matched to a gene: 13. The CDR3 sequence is 18 residues long. Germline V gene lookup returns CDR1 LGHNA and CDR2 YNFKEQ. CDR3 nucleotides: TGTGCCAGCAGCCAAGATCGGTTCTTAGGGGGCGGTGACTATGGCTACACCTTC. Translation gives CASSQDRFLGGGDYGYTF.

V is TRBV4-1 and J is TRBJ1-4; D call uncertain. CDR3 size: 14 residues. Germline CDR1 is MGHRA and CDR2 is YSYEKL. The V gene lost 0 bases and the J gene lost 12 bases, with 14 bases spanning the gap. CDR3 nucleotide sequence: TGCGCCAGCAGCCAAGATTCGGGCAGGAGGGAACTGTTTTTT. It is translated as CASSQDSGRRELFF.

CDR3 coding DNA: TGTGCCAGCAGCAAGACAGGGGGAAGGACTGAAGCTTTCTTT. This codes for CASSKTGGRTEAFF. This chain connects TRBV7-8 to TRBJ1-1; 9 bases agree with TRBD1. The CDR3 extends over 14 amino acids. The germline gives CDR1 SGHVS, CDR2 FQNEAQ. The junction had 6 bases not matched to a gene; V was cut back by 5 bases and J by 5 bases. Looking up the rest from reference TRBV7-8 and TRBJ1-1 gives the full variable domain: GAGVSQSPRYKVAKRGQDVALRCDPISGHVSLFWYQQALGQGPEFLTYFQNEAQLDKSGLPSDRFFAERPEGSVSTLKIQRTQQEDSAVYLCASSKTGGRTEAFFGQGTRLTVV.

J is TRBJ1-1 and V is TRBV19; D not resolved. Trimming removed 7 bases at V and 6 bases at J, with 21 bases between. This CDR3 contains 15 residues. CDR1 and CDR2 (germline): LNHDA, SQIVND (reference sequence). The CDR3 coding sequence is TGTGCCAGTATGTATGAGGATCCGTCGGGATCTGAAGCTTTCTTT. It codes for CASMYEDPSGSEAFF.

This clone has a handful of counts. V gene TRBV15 combines with J gene TRBJ2-1, with a weak D call TRBD2 (7 bases). The CDR3 extends over 19 amino acids. Germline loops: CDR1 LNHNV, CDR2 YYDKDF (reference sequence). The ends were cut back, 0 bases at V and 6 bases at J, with 24 bases in the middle. CDR3 bases: TGTGCCACCAGCAGAGATCTGATTTATACGGCGGGGGCTACCAATGAGCAGTTCTTC. The encoded protein is CATSRDLIYTAGATNEQFF.

V usage is TRBV20-1 and J usage is TRBJ2-7; possibly TRBD1 for D (7 bases). Trimming stripped 3 bases from V and 5 bases from J, with 20 bases between. CDR1 is DFQATT and CDR2 is SNEGSKA in the germline V gene (reference sequence). CDR3 length equals 15 residues. CDR3 sequence: CSASGTGEAPNEQYF. CDR3 nucleotide sequence: TGCAGTGCTAGTGGTACAGGGGAGGCCCCCAACGAGCAGTACTTC.

The V and J genes are TRBV5-5 and TRBJ1-2, with TRBD1 as a possible D gene (6 bases). This CDR3 contains 15 residues. Trimming stripped 4 bases from V and 6 bases from J, with 19 bases between. Germline CDR1 SGHKS, CDR2 YYEKEE (reference sequence). The CDR3 here is CASSRGSGQLNGYTF. CDR3 nucleotides: TGTGCCAGCAGCCGCGGATCAGGACAGCTAAATGGCTACACCTTC.

The chain joins TRBV30 to TRBJ1-6, with TRBD1 matching over 7 bases. Germline V lookup: CDR1 GTSNPN, CDR2 SVGIG (reference sequence). The CDR3 length is 15 residues. Unmatched junction bases numbered 4, after V lost 2 bases and J lost 3 bases. As DNA, the CDR3 is TGTGCCTGGAGTATGGGACAGCTCTATAATTCACCCCTCCACTTT. This gives the protein CAWSMGQLYNSPLHF.

The J gene is TRBJ1-6, the V gene TRBV19, with D hard to call. The V and J ends lost 8 bases and 6 bases respectively, with 11 bases between them. Germline V gives CDR1 LNHDA, CDR2 SQIVND (reference sequence). The length of the CDR3 is 13 residues. The CDR3 nucleotides read TGTGCCAGTCGTTCTACTTTTAATTCACCCCTCCACTTT. Amino acid sequence: CASRSTFNSPLHF.

CDR3 loop: CAITSGDQDTQYF. CDR3 in DNA: TGTGCCATAACTAGCGGGGATCAAGATACGCAGTATTTT. V and J are TRBV12-3 or TRBV12-4 and TRBJ2-3, with TRBD2 identical over 10 bases. V shed 10 bases, J shed 5 bases, and the junction held 6 bases outside the gene matches. The length of the CDR3 is 13 residues.

Written as DNA, the CDR3 is TGTGCCAGCAGCCCATTCGGGGGTTTGCAGGAGGGTGAGCAGTTCTTC. Protein: CASSPFGGLQEGEQFF. This chain uses TRBV11-2 with TRBJ2-1, with a weak D call TRBD2 (6 bases). CDR3 length equals 16 residues. V lost 5 bases to trimming and J lost 9 bases, with 23 bases between them. Germline assignment: CDR1 SGHAT and CDR2 FQNNGV.

The chain recombines TRBV29-1 with TRBJ2-5, with 7 bases fitting TRBD2. CDR3 length: 13 amino acids. The V gene end was trimmed by 4 bases and the J gene end by 5 bases; junction bases not matched to a gene: 7. Germline values: CDR1 SQVTM, CDR2 ANQGSEA. The CDR3 sequence: CSVALRGGETQYF. The CDR3 DNA reads TGCAGCGTTGCCCTTAGGGGAGGGGAGACCCAGTACTTC.

The CDR3 reads CASKPGIGPQPQHF. As DNA, the CDR3 is TGTGCCAGCAAGCCAGGGATCGGGCCTCAGCCCCAGCATTTT. The chain couples TRBV6-5 to TRBJ1-5; D may be TRBD1 (5 bases). The CDR3 runs to 14 residues. CDR1 and CDR2 from the germline V gene are MNHEY and SVGAGI. V lost 7 bases to trimming and J lost 6 bases, with 16 bases between them.

This clone appeared a few times. The V and J genes are TRBV27 and TRBJ1-6; 7 nucleotides agree with TRBD1. CDR3 size: 15 residues. Germline V gives CDR1 MNHEY, CDR2 SMNVEV (reference sequence). The V segment lost 8 bases and the J segment 8 bases; nucleotides outside the gene matches: 12. DNA for the CDR3: TGTGCCAGCGGCTCCTCCGGGACAGCTTATTCACCCCTCCACTTT. Amino acid sequence: CASGSSGTAYSPLHF.

This CDR3 reads CASSDYQGVDEQYF. The CDR3 coding sequence is TGCGCCAGCAGTGACTACCAGGGGGTCGACGAGCAGTACTTC. The chain employs TRBV10-1 and TRBJ2-7; 7 nucleotides line up with TRBD1. The junction had 7 bases not matched to a gene; V was cut back by 3 bases and J by 5 bases. The CDR3 consists of 14 residues. Per the germline V gene, CDR1 is WNHNN and CDR2 is SYGVQD (reference sequence).

V gene TRBV5-1 combines with J gene TRBJ1-2; D call uncertain. The ends were cut back, 0 bases at V and 2 bases at J, with 8 bases in the middle. Germline values: CDR1 SGHRS, CDR2 YFSETQ. This CDR3 is built from 14 residues. In nucleotides, the CDR3 is TGCGCCAGCAGCTTGGAGGCGGAGAACTATGGCTACACCTTC. Translated: CASSLEAENYGYTF.

The chain has TRBV7-9 and TRBJ1-2; D not resolved. The CDR3 extends over 13 amino acids. V lost 5 bases to trimming and J lost 8 bases, with 15 bases between them. Germline CDR1 and CDR2: SEHNR and FQNEAQ (reference sequence). The CDR3: CASSPDLTGGYTF. CDR3 nucleotides: TGTGCCAGCAGCCCGGACCTGACGGGGGGCTACACCTTC.

The chain carries TRBV10-1 and TRBJ1-1, with 8 bases fitting TRBD1. Trimming removed 7 bases from V and 2 bases from J; junction bases left unmatched: 6. Germline V gene data show CDR1 as WNHNN and CDR2 as SYGVQD (reference sequence). This CDR3 is 14 amino acids long. In DNA form, the CDR3 reads TGCGCCAGCACCGACGGACAGGGCAACACTGAAGCTTTCTTT. It specifies CASTDGQGNTEAFF.

The chain combines TRBV6-2 or TRBV6-3 with TRBJ2-1, with D uncertain. Trimming shortened V by 0 bases and J by 12 bases, and 12 bases separated the two germline ends. The CDR3 spans 13 residues. The germline CDR1 and CDR2 sequences are MNHEY and SVGEGT. This CDR3 reads CASSYSTPPGQFF. In DNA, the CDR3 is TGTGCCAGCAGTTACTCGACGCCGCCAGGGCAGTTCTTC.

This clone was found once. The rearrangement joins TRBV7-3 to TRBJ1-4; TRBD1 matches 11 bases. The V segment lost 2 bases and the J segment 4 bases; nucleotides outside the gene matches: 0. The germline CDR1 and CDR2 sequences are SGHTA and FQGTGA. The length of the CDR3 is 15 residues. The CDR3 DNA is TGTGCCAGCAGCTTAGGGACAGGGGGTAATGAAAAACTGTTTTTT. This encodes CASSLGTGGNEKLFF.

This clone was detected only a few times. The chain is built from TRBV15 and TRBJ1-1, with D perhaps matching TRBD1 (6 bases). V dropped 6 bases and J dropped 1 base, with 9 bases sitting between them. Looked up from germline, CDR1 is LNHNV and CDR2 is YYDKDF (reference sequence). The CDR3 sequence is 13 residues long. The CDR3 DNA follows: TGTGCCACCAGGCAGGGGCCGAACACTGAAGCTTTCTTT. Its protein is CATRQGPNTEAFF.